This T cell receptor (beta chain) came from a study of T cell repertoires in cytomegalovirus infection. In the study overall: Matching HLA type, along with CMV infection, was indicated by public TCR beta signatures.

To note about this clonotype: The antigen remains undetermined.

Using its own MiXCR run on the reads, TCRdb lists one record per CDR3 protein. The data show 450,000 to 600,000 distinct CDR3 sequences, under 45% seen once. Regarding the study as a whole: Carriage of CMV together with the relevant HLA was identifiable through cumulative public TCR beta family frequency. HLA-C-restricted CMV-specific TCR beta clonotypes prevailed in the ex vivo response.

The source is a human donor in good health (CMV status not recorded). Some clones in this sample may be carry-over from other donors' samples. Sequencing was performed on cultured PBMCs, taken from culture after CMV antigen stimulation.

The CDR3 sequence is CASSPLGFYEQYF. The DNA for the CDR3 is TGTGCCAGCAGTCCGCTGGGCTTCTACGAGCAGTACTTC. The V gene is TRBV6-6, the J gene TRBJ2-7; no reliable D call. Trimming took 5 bases from V and 3 from J, leaving 11 bases between them. This CDR3 is 13 amino acids long. CDR1 and CDR2 (germline): MNHNY, SVGAGI (reference sequence).